The 26 T cell receptor delta chains in this list originate from one sample, sequenced in a study of gamma delta lymphoproliferative disorders and STAT genes (dated by TCRdb to between 2018 and 2020). Receptor libraries were prepared by multiplex PCR. The data were produced on an Illumina MiSeq. Clone calls in TCRdb were regenerated from the public reads with CATT, after which identical DNA sequences shared one row. This sample holds approximately 4,000 delta-chain clones; 1% were observed only once. Approximately 22% of the sample goes to the ten largest clones. For both patients and controls, peripheral blood mononuclear cells were isolated, and the genomic DNA from these cells was used for TCR sequencing. Input material: blood. Receptors were obtained from a human donor in good health.

The table lists this clone with a few counts. A single base is all that separates this from a far larger clone, so a read error is likely. Other DNA sequences in the sample encode the same CDR3. This chain uses TRDV2 with TRDJ3; TRDD3 matches at 8 bases. The CDR3 totals 17 residues. The V gene's germline CDR1 is GEAIGNYY and CDR2 EKD. CDR3 DNA: TGTGCCTGTGACACTTTGGGGGATCGGAACAGCACCCGACAGATGTTTTTT. This codes for CACDTLGDRNSTRQMFF.

A word on this clone: TCRdb pairs this DNA with a much larger clone's protein that differs at residue 9, likely a read error; the protein shown was translated from the DNA. This chain connects TRDV1 to TRDJ1; D gene unclear. Trimming took 4 bases from V and 3 from J, leaving 15 bases between them. The germline CDR1 and CDR2 sequences are TSWWSYY and QGS. CDR3 size: 15 residues. Here the CDR3 reads CALGGLLFRPDKLIF. The CDR3 coding sequence is TGTGCTCTTGGGGGCCTCCTTTTCAGGCCCGATAAACTCATCTTT.

This clone showed up just a few times. With a far larger clone one base away, a read error is the likely cause. The sample carries other DNA sequences with the same CDR3. The rearrangement links TRDV2 to TRDJ1; 9 nucleotides agree with TRDD3. Germline values: CDR1 GEAIGNYY, CDR2 EKD. After removal of 0 bases from V and 1 base from J, the junction contained 8 bases not matched to a gene. The CDR3 spans 17 residues. CDR3 loop: CACDTVGGDTRTDKLIF. The CDR3 DNA is TGTGCCTGTGACACCGTTGGAGGGGATACGCGCACCGATAAACTCATCTTT.

This clone has more than one count but fewer than ten. TCRdb attributes to this sequence the protein of a much larger clone, which differs from the DNA translation at residue 13; a read error is likely, and the protein displayed is translated from the DNA. The rearrangement joins TRDV2 to TRDJ3, with D tentatively TRDD3 (5 bases). In germline, CDR1 is GEAIGNYY, CDR2 EKD. This CDR3 has 17 amino acids. In nucleotides, the CDR3 is TGTGCCTGTGACACCGTAGCCGGGGCCTGGGACACCCAACAGATGTTTTTC. It is translated as CACDTVAGAWDTQQMFF.

The V gene was left uncalled, and the J gene is TRDJ1; the table gives TRDD3 as D, unverified against the DNA. CDR3 size: 14 residues. CDR3 DNA: TGTGCCTGTGACACGATGGGGGGGATCGATAAACTCATCTTT. Protein: CACDTMGGIDKLIF.

There are a few counts of this clone. This DNA translates differently at residue 14 from the TCRdb protein, which is that of a much larger clone; a read error is likely, and the protein shown is the DNA's own translation. The chain joins TRDV2 to TRDJ1, with 7 bases matching TRDD3. Germline CDR1 is GEAIGNYY and CDR2 is EKD. The CDR3 totals 16 residues. The chain's CDR3 is CACDTLGSVYTDKHIF. CDR3 in DNA: TGTGCCTGTGACACACTGGGGAGCGTGTACACCGATAAACACATCTTT.

In this sample, this clone turned up a few times. It is likely a read error: a sequence one base away is far more abundant. J is TRDJ1 and V is TRDV2; 8 bases align to TRDD3. V dropped 2 bases and J dropped 0; count of bases not matched to a gene: 31. CDR3 length: 24 residues. Germline-derived CDR1 and CDR2 are GEAIGNYY and EKD. The CDR3: CACDNAISPTFRWRDTMYTDKLIF. CDR3 nucleotides: TGTGCCTGTGACAACGCCATTTCCCCTACGTTTAGATGGAGGGATACGATGTACACCGATAAACTCATCTTT.

This clone was detected only a few times. The protein held in TCRdb is that of a much larger clone and does not match this DNA's translation at residue 15, likely because of a read error; the protein shown is translated from the DNA. The chain couples TRDV2 to TRDJ1; D is uncertain. The germline gives CDR1 GEAIGNYY, CDR2 EKD. The CDR3 length is 17 residues. The CDR3 sequence: CACDTLGTGAYTDKPIF. In nucleotides, the CDR3 is TGTGCCTGTGACACGCTTGGGACAGGAGCTTACACCGATAAACCCATCTTT.

This clone occurred a few times. It is likely a read error: a sequence one base away is far more abundant. Distinct nucleotide sequences in the sample also encode this CDR3. This rearrangement joins TRDV2 to TRDJ3, with D possibly TRDD3 on 6 matching bases. The CDR3 extends over 18 amino acids. Germline V gives CDR1 GEAIGNYY, CDR2 EKD. The CDR3 is CACDTGDLERANTRQMFF. The CDR3 region has the DNA TGTGCCTGTGACACGGGGGACCTTGAGAGGGCGAACACCCGGCAGATGTTTTTC.

This clone was observed a few times. A far larger clone differs by one base, so this is likely a read error. Additional DNA sequences in this sample encode the identical CDR3. The chain links TRDV1 to TRDJ1; 8 bases line up with TRDD3. The junction had 18 bases not matched to a gene; V was cut back by 0 bases and J by 0 bases. The CDR3 has 21 residues. CDR1 and CDR2 (germline): TSWWSYY, QGS. This CDR3 reads CALGELTPYWGLSLDTDKLIF. The CDR3 nucleotides read TGTGCTCTTGGGGAACTAACACCGTACTGGGGGTTATCTCTTGACACCGATAAACTCATCTTT.

Worth noting for this clone: This DNA translates differently at residue 7 from the TCRdb protein, which is that of a much larger clone; a read error is likely, and the protein shown is the DNA's own translation. The J gene is TRDJ1, the V gene TRDV2; D possibly corresponds to TRDD3 (5 bases). CDR1 is GEAIGNYY and CDR2 is EKD in the germline V gene. The CDR3 totals 15 residues. The V and J ends lost 3 bases and 1 base respectively, with 14 bases between them. In nucleotides, the CDR3 is TGTGCCTGTGACCAATTGGAGATACTCACCGATAAACTCATCTTT. This sequence encodes CACDQLEILTDKLIF.

In its sample, this clone is medium-sized. Other DNA sequences in the sample encode the same CDR3. J is TRDJ1 and V is TRDV2; 11 bases line up with TRDD3. This CDR3 contains 17 residues. The V and J ends lost 3 bases and 2 bases, in that order; junction bases with no gene match: 10. Germline assignment: CDR1 GEAIGNYY and CDR2 EKD. As DNA, the CDR3 is TGTGCCTGTGACCCCCTGGGGGATACCCCAAGGACCGATAAACTCATCTTT. It is translated as CACDPLGDTPRTDKLIF.

By sample share, this clone is hyperexpanded (1% or more). Other nucleotide sequences in the sample specify the same CDR3. This chain joins TRDV1 and TRDJ1; D is uncertain. The CDR3 contains 11 residues. Deletions cut 1 base from V and 3 bases from J, with 0 bases between. The germline V gene encodes CDR1 TSWWSYY and CDR2 QGS. CDR3 protein: CALGEPDKLIF. The CDR3 DNA sequence: TGTGCTCTTGGGGAACCCGATAAACTCATCTTT.

Comments on this clone: TCRdb lists the protein of a much larger clone for this DNA, which differs at residue 11, so this is likely a read error; the protein given here is translated from the DNA itself. The chain joins TRDV3 to TRDJ1; D perhaps matches TRDD2 (7 bases). Trimming removed 1 base from V and 0 bases from J, with 36 bases in between. This CDR3 is built from 22 residues. Germline loops: CDR1 TVYSNPD, CDR2 GDNSRS (reference sequence). CDR3 sequence: CAFNHLPLTGRLKRLDTDKLIF. DNA of the CDR3: TGTGCCTTTAACCACCTTCCTCTTACTGGGAGATTGAAGAGGTTGGACACCGATAAACTCATCTTT.

A few counts support this clone. One base separates it from a far larger clone, so it is likely a read error. V and J are TRDV2 and TRDJ1, with TRDD3 identical over 7 bases. With V trimmed by 1 base and J by 1 base, 5 bases remained unmatched. The CDR3 contains 15 residues. Germline values: CDR1 GEAIGNYY, CDR2 EKD. In nucleotides, the CDR3 is TGTGCCTGTGACACGTTCCTGGGGGCCACCGATAAACTCATCTTT. This codes for CACDTFLGATDKLIF.

As regards this clone: TCRdb records a much larger clone's protein for this DNA, with a difference at residue 10 that likely arises from a read error; the protein given is the translation of the DNA. V usage is TRDV2 and J usage is TRDJ1; 9 bases map to TRDD3. Germline lookup yields CDR1 GEAIGNYY and CDR2 EKD. With V trimmed by 2 bases and J by 0 bases, 6 bases remained unmatched. The CDR3 totals 16 residues. The CDR3 DNA reads TGTGCCTGTGACAAACTGGGGGAAACGCACACCGATAAACTCATCTTT. Translation gives CACDKLGETHTDKLIF.

This clone was observed a handful of times. This likely traces to a read error, being one base from a far larger clone. The V gene is TRDV1, the J gene TRDJ2; D uncertain. Germline CDR1 reads TSWWSYY; CDR2 reads QGS. This CDR3 contains 16 residues. V was trimmed by 1 base and J by 4 bases, leaving 13 bases between them. Here the CDR3 DNA reads TGTGCTCTTGGGGAACGGGGTCGTCTCTCGACAGCACAACTCTTCTTT. This encodes CALGERGRLSTAQLFF.

This clone is medium-sized (0.01 to 0.1%) within its sample. This sample also contains other DNA sequences that code for the same CDR3. CDR3 sequence reads: CACDNAGDPSSWDTRQMFF. The CDR3 nucleotides read TGTGCCTGTGACAACGCTGGGGACCCAAGCTCCTGGGACACCCGACAGATGTTTTTC. This chain uses TRDV2 with TRDJ3, with D possibly TRDD3 on 6 matching bases. Germline lookup yields CDR1 GEAIGNYY and CDR2 EKD. V was shortened by 2 bases and J by 0 bases, with 16 bases between the two germline ends. The CDR3 covers 19 residues.

On this clone itself: It is likely a read error: a sequence one base away is far more abundant. The identical CDR3 is also encoded by other nucleotide sequences in the sample. The genes are TRDV2 and TRDJ2, with TRDD3 matching 10 bases. The CDR3 is 15 residues long. In germline, CDR1 is GEAIGNYY, CDR2 EKD. The CDR3 sequence: CACDRMGDTTAQLFF. Here the CDR3 DNA reads TGTGCCTGCGACAGGATGGGGGATACAACAGCACAACTCTTCTTT.

The V gene went uncalled, while the J gene is TRDJ1; the DNA was not used to check the table's D call, TRDD3. This CDR3 is 17 amino acids long. CDR3 sequence (DNA): TGTGCCTCCCTTTACTGGGGGACCAGCCCCTCCACCGATAAACTCATCTTT. Its translation is CASLYWGTSPSTDKLIF.

This clone occurred many times. This CDR3 is also generated by other DNA sequences in the sample. CDR3 protein: CACDTLLGDTRSNTDKLIF. In DNA form, the CDR3 reads TGTGCCTGTGACACCTTACTGGGGGATACGCGTAGTAACACCGATAAACTCATCTTT. J is TRDJ1 and V is TRDV2; TRDD3 matches at 13 bases. Germline V gives CDR1 GEAIGNYY, CDR2 EKD. The CDR3 loop spans 19 amino acids. The ends lost 0 bases at V and 0 bases at J; junction bases unmatched: 9.

This clone was observed a handful of times. A far larger clone is only one base removed, so a read error is likely. The chain has TRDV1 and TRDJ1; 9 bases align to TRDD2. Germline V gene lookup returns CDR1 TSWWSYY and CDR2 QGS. The CDR3 has 21 amino acids. CDR3 DNA: TGTGCTTTTGGGGGGGCCTTCCTACAAAGCCCTCCCGGCTGGGGGACCGATAAACTCATCTTT. Its translation: CAFGGAFLQSPPGWGTDKLIF.

Points on this clone: With a far larger clone one base away, a read error is the likely cause. This specimen includes other DNA sequences encoding the same CDR3. For the CDR3, the DNA is TGTGCCTGTGACACGGCTGGAGAGAGATCCTGGGACACCCGACAGATGTTTTTC. It encodes CACDTAGERSWDTRQMFF. This rearrangement joins TRDV2 to TRDJ3; D uncertain. V lost 1 base, J lost 1 base, and 13 bases lay in between. The CDR3 spans 18 residues. CDR1 and CDR2 from the germline V gene are GEAIGNYY and EKD.

This clone was found a few times. The amino acid sequence in TCRdb belongs to a much larger clone and departs from this DNA's translation at residue 7, likely a sequencing read error; the sequence shown is translated from the DNA. The genes are TRDV3 and TRDJ1; 12 bases are shared with TRDD3. The germline gives CDR1 TVYSNPD, CDR2 GDNSRS (reference sequence). V lost 2 bases and J lost 1; bases outside the gene matches: 14. CDR3 length equals 18 residues. CDR3 residues: CAFPRVLYWGILTDKLIF. In nucleotides, the CDR3 is TGTGCCTTTCCGAGGGTCCTTTACTGGGGGATACTCACCGATAAACTCATCTTT. The whole variable domain, remainder taken from reference TRDV3 and TRDJ1, is CDKVTQSSPDQTVASGSEVVLLCTYDTVYSNPDLFWYRIRPDYSFQFVFYGDNSRSEGADFTQGRFSVKHILTQKAFHLVISPVRTEDSATYYCAFPRVLYWGILTDKLIFGKGTRVTVEP.

As to this clone: Translating this DNA gives a protein that differs at residue 5 from the TCRdb one, which belongs to a much larger clone; a read error is likely, and the protein shown is this translation. This chain links TRDV2 with TRDJ1; D gene uncertain. CDR1 and CDR2 from the germline V gene are GEAIGNYY and EKD. This CDR3 has 17 residues. V lost 0 bases, J lost 7 bases, and 23 bases lay in between. CDR3: CACDTVVTEGPSGKLIF. The CDR3 nucleotides read TGTGCCTGTGACACCGTTGTTACTGAGGGACCCAGCGGTAAACTCATCTTT.

A few counts support this clone. This is likely an artifact of a read error, given a far larger clone one base away. Other DNA sequences in this sample translate to the same CDR3. This chain connects TRDV2 to TRDJ1; TRDD3 matches at 7 bases. The germline CDR1 and CDR2 sequences are GEAIGNYY and EKD. The CDR3 contains 17 residues. Here the CDR3 reads CACDTVTRGMNTDKLIF. In nucleotides, the CDR3 is TGTGCTTGTGACACCGTAACCCGGGGGATGAACACCGATAAACTCATCTTT.